The clone carrying this T cell receptor beta chain was observed a few times. These data come from a study of blood T cell repertoires in COVID-19. The germline gives CDR1 SGHTA, CDR2 FQGTGA. With V trimmed by 5 bases and J by 4 bases, 8 bases remained unmatched. The CDR3 extends over 17 amino acids. Per the study methods: Amplification of reference gene primers was used by the study to estimate nucleated cell counts. Clones were sequenced by immunoSEQ multiplex PCR, and TCRdb holds only the in-frame ones, with some missing. That table is the source of V, J and clone size, and D and trimming were worked out from the DNA. The sample contains 350,000 to 450,000 clones, 87% of which appear only once.

Input material: PBMCs or T cells enriched from blood (not recorded which). The chain joins TRBV7-3 to TRBJ2-2, with 12 bases that match TRBD2. This clonotype was sampled from a man aged 35-49 years in a cohort exposed to, infected with or recovered from COVID-19 (not recorded which). DNA for the CDR3: TGTGCCAGCAGCCCTTACCTAGCGGGAGGGCCCACCGGGGAGCTGTTTTTT. It yields the protein CASSPYLAGGPTGELFF.